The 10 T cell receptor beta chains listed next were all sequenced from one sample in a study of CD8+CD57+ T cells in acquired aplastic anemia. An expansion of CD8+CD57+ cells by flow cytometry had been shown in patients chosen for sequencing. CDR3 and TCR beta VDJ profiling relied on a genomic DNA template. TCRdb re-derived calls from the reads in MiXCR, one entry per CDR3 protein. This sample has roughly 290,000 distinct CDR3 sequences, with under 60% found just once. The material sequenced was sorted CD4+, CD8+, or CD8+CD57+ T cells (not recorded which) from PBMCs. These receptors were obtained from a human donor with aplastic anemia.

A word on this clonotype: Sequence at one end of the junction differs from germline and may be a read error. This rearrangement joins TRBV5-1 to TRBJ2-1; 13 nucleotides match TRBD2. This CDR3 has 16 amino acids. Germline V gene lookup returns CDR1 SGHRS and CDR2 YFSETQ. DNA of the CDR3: TGTGCCAGCAGCGAAACTAGCGGGAGGGTCCCCAATGAGCAGTTCTTC. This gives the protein CASSETSGRVPNEQFF.

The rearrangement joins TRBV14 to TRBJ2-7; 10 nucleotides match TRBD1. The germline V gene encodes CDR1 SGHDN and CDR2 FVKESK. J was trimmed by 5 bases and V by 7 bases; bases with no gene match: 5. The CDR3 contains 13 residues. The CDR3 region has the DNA TGTGCCAGCAAAAGGGACAGGGGCGACGAGCAGTACTTC. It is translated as CASKRDRGDEQYF. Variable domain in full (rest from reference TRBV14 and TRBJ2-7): EAGVTQFPSHSVIEKGQTVTLRCDPISGHDNLYWYRRVMGKEIKFLLHFVKESKQDESGMPNNRFLAERTGGTYSTLKVQPAELEDSGVYFCASKRDRGDEQYFGPGTRLTVT.

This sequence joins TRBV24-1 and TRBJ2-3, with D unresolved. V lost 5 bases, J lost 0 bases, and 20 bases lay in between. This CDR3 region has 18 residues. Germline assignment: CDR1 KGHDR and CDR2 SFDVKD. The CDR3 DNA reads TGTGCCACCAGTGGTTCGGCGGACGTATCCGCTAGCACAGATACGCAGTATTTT. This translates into CATSGSADVSASTDTQYF.

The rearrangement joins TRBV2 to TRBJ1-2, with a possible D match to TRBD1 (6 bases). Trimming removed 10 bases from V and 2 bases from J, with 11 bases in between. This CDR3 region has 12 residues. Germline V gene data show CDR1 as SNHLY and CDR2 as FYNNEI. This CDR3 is CATKTGNYGYTF. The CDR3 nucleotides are TGTGCCACCAAGACAGGCAACTATGGCTACACCTTC.

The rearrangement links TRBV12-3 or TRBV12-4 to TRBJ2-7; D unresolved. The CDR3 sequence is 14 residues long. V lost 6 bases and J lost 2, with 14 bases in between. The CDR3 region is CASSLTASAYEQYF. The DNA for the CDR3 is TGTGCCAGCAGCTTAACCGCCAGCGCCTACGAGCAGTACTTC.

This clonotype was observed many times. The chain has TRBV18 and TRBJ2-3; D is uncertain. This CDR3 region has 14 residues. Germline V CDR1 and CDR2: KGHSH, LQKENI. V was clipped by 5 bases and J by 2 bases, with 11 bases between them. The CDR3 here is CASSTYGPTDTQYF. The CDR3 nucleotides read TGTGCCAGCTCAACATACGGGCCCACAGATACGCAGTATTTT.

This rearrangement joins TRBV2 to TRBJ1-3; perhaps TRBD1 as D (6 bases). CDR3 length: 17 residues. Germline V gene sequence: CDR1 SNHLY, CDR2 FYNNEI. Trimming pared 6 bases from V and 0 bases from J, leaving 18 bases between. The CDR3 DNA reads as TGTGCCAGCAGCGTAGGATGGGGGGCCTACTCTGGAAACACCATATATTTT. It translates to CASSVGWGAYSGNTIYF.

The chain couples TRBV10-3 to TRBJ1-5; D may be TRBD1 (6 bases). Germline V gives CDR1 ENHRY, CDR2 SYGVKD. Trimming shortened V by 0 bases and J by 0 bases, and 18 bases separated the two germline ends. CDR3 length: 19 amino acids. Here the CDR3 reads CAISESPSAGQHSNQPQHF. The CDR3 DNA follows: TGTGCCATCAGTGAGTCCCCCTCAGCGGGACAACATAGCAATCAGCCCCAGCATTTT.

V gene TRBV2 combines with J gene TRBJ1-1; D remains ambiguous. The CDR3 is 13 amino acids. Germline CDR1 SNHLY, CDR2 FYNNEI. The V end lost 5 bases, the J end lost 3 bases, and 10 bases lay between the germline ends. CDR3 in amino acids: CASSYSRYTEAFF. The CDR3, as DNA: TGTGCCAGCAGTTACTCTAGGTACACTGAAGCTTTCTTT.

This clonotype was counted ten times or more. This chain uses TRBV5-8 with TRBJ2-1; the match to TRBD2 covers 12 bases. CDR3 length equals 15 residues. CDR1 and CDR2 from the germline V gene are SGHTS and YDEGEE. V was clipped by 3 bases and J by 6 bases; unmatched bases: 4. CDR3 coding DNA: TGTGCCAGCAGCTCCCTAGCGGGAGGGCTCAATGAGCAGTTCTTC. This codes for CASSSLAGGLNEQFF.